This T cell receptor (beta chain) emerged from a study of human T cells and chemical hapten exposure. The germline V gene has CDR1 MNHNS and CDR2 SASEGT. The CDR3 sequence is 14 residues long. V was pared by 6 bases and J by 2 bases, with 13 bases between. The time point was: pre-sensitization, week 0. Regarding treatment: therapeutic diphenylcyclopropenone sensitization with weekly scalp DPC. Every donor had alopecia and was 18 to 70 years old; all were suitable for DPC. This clonotype was seen only a few times. The antigen is not known. Separate cDNA molecules received unique molecular identifiers, which the library attached to them. TCRdb used MiXCR to reprocess the RACE reads, holding one entry per CDR3 protein. The table has 300,000 to 450,000 distinct CDR3 sequences, more than 4.5% seen once. Findings and limits, study-wide: Controls had significantly fewer large CDR3 similarity clusters than were formed by expanded TCRs.

The sample was whole blood, taken in connection with sensitization to the hapten diphenylcyclopropenone (DPC). This TCR was recovered from a woman between 50 and 59 years old with alopecia areata. Some clones in this sample may be carry-over from other donors' samples. The V call is TRBV6-1, the J call TRBJ1-2, with a tentative D call TRBD1 (6 bases). The CDR3 DNA sequence: TGTGCCAGCAGCAGGACAGACATAAACTATGGCTACACCTTC. It specifies CASSRTDINYGYTF.